This passage covers 15 T cell receptor beta chains from one sample sequenced in a study of identical twins (dated by TCRdb to the mid-2010s). Library construction relied on 5' RACE. Instrument used: Illumina HiSeq 2000. Using fastp trimming at Q25 and MiXCR clonotype assembly, TCRdb reanalyzed the public sequencing data and kept in-frame beta chains. Entries that share a CDR3 protein sequence are merged under the most common genes and DNA. This sample has about 490,000 distinct CDR3 sequences in its table, and about 16% of those were observed once. Of the sample, roughly 0.43% falls within the top ten clones. The same data also contributed to another study, on yellow fever vaccine responses in identical twins.

The sequenced material came from CD4+ T cells sorted from blood. Every receptor here comes from a woman aged 18-29 years in good health.

A few counts support this clonotype. The chain recombines TRBV5-1 with TRBJ1-2; D may be TRBD1 (5 bases). Trimming cost V 5 bases and J 1 base, with 24 bases left between them. The CDR3 contains 18 residues. Germline V lookup: CDR1 SGHRS, CDR2 YFSETQ. The CDR3 loop is CASSSLFGGTVFNYGYTF. The CDR3 DNA sequence: TGCGCCAGCAGTTCCCTCTTCGGGGGAACAGTGTTTAACTATGGCTACACCTTC. The variable domain in full, completed from reference TRBV5-1 and TRBJ1-2, reads KAGVTQTPRYLIKTRGQQVTLSCSPISGHRSVSWYQQTPGQGLQFLFEYFSETQRNKGNFPGRFSGRQFSNSRSEMNVSTLELGDSALYLCASSSLFGGTVFNYGYTFGSGTRLTVV.

This clonotype was seen only a few times. The V call is TRBV12-3 or TRBV12-4, the J call TRBJ1-1; 7 bases agree with TRBD1. CDR3 size: 13 residues. Trimming at V came to 3 bases and at J to 8 bases, leaving 6 bases not matched to a gene. CDR3 amino acids: CASSFTGEMEAFF. The CDR3 DNA follows: TGTGCCAGCAGTTTTACAGGGGAGATGGAAGCTTTCTTT.

The chain uses TRBV5-6 and TRBJ2-7; 9 nucleotides align to TRBD2. The V segment lost 0 bases and the J segment 7 bases; nucleotides outside the gene matches: 11. This CDR3 has 16 residues. Germline V gene data show CDR1 as SGHDT and CDR2 as YYEEEE. CDR3 bases: TGTGCCAGCAGCTTGGGGGGCGCTAGCGGGATTGGAGAGCAGTACTTC. Translating gives CASSLGGASGIGEQYF.

This clonotype was seen only a few times. V usage is TRBV6-1 and J usage is TRBJ1-2; tentatively, D is TRBD1 (6 bases). CDR1 is MNHNS, CDR2 SASEGT, per germline. Trimming pared 5 bases from V and 0 bases from J, leaving 10 bases between. The CDR3 spans 14 residues. The CDR3 reads CASSRTVANYGYTF. The DNA for the CDR3 is TGTGCCAGCAGTCGGACAGTAGCTAACTATGGCTACACCTTC.

The rearrangement links TRBV4-2 to TRBJ2-5; D gene unclear. V shed 1 base and J shed 3 bases, with 9 bases lying between them. The CDR3 is 14 amino acids. In germline, CDR1 is LGHNA, CDR2 YNFKEQ. This chain's CDR3 is CASSQVTAEETQYF. The CDR3 coding sequence is TGTGCCAGCAGCCAAGTTACAGCAGAAGAGACCCAGTACTTC.

The chain employs TRBV28 and TRBJ1-1; D remains ambiguous. With 4 bases removed from V and 1 base from J, the gap between germline ends came to 10 bases. Germline V gene lookup returns CDR1 MDHEN and CDR2 SYDVKM. The CDR3 spans 14 residues. CDR3: CASSWSRQNTEAFF. In nucleotides, the CDR3 is TGTGCCAGCAGTTGGTCCAGACAGAACACTGAAGCTTTCTTT.

V gene TRBV12-3 or TRBV12-4 combines with J gene TRBJ2-7, with 10 bases lining up with TRBD2. After removal of 6 bases from V and 4 bases from J, the junction contained 6 bases not matched to a gene. The CDR3 runs to 14 residues. The CDR3 region is CASSSSGSEYEQYF. The CDR3 DNA sequence: TGTGCCAGCAGCTCTAGCGGGAGTGAGTACGAGCAGTACTTC.

This clonotype was seen a handful of times. J is TRBJ1-1 and V is TRBV5-1, with unresolved D. Trimming removed 3 bases at V and 0 bases at J, with 15 bases between. The CDR3 has 16 amino acids. Germline V gives CDR1 SGHRS, CDR2 YFSETQ. The DNA for the CDR3 is TGCGCCAGCAGCTCGGTCCCAGGATCCATGAACACTGAAGCTTTCTTT. It codes for CASSSVPGSMNTEAFF.

The rearrangement joins TRBV11-2 to TRBJ2-7, with TRBD2 identical over 13 bases. Germline values: CDR1 SGHAT, CDR2 FQNNGV. The CDR3 has 15 residues. The ends lost 0 bases at V and 6 bases at J; junction bases unmatched: 2. CDR3 in amino acids: CASSLDRLAGGEQYF. The CDR3 DNA follows: TGTGCCAGCAGCTTAGATCGACTAGCGGGAGGCGAGCAGTACTTC.

There are a few counts of this clonotype. The genes are TRBV6-5 and TRBJ1-6; 7 bases agree with TRBD1. The germline V gene has CDR1 MNHEY and CDR2 SVGAGI. This CDR3 has 15 amino acids. The V gene end was trimmed by 2 bases and the J gene end by 6 bases; junction bases not matched to a gene: 4. The CDR3 loop reads CASSYRRGFNSPLHF. CDR3 DNA sequence: TGTGCCAGCAGTTACCGCAGGGGGTTTAATTCACCCCTCCACTTT.

The chain links TRBV3-1 to TRBJ2-2; D call uncertain. Per germline, CDR1 LGHDT and CDR2 YNNKEL (reference sequence). CDR3 size: 12 residues. The V gene lost 10 bases and the J gene lost 6 bases, with 12 bases spanning the gap. CDR3 loop: CATHRLPGELFF. CDR3 nucleotides: TGTGCCACCCACCGGTTACCCGGGGAGCTGTTTTTT. Supplemented by reference TRBV3-1 and TRBJ2-2, the full variable domain reads DTAVSQTPKYLVTQMGNDKSIKCEQNLGHDTMYWYKQDSKKFLKIMFSYNNKELIINETVPNRFSPKSPDKAHLNLHINSLELGDSAVYFCATHRLPGELFFGEGSRLTVL.

This chain joins TRBV20-1 and TRBJ2-7; D is possibly TRBD1 (5 bases). The germline V gene has CDR1 DFQATT and CDR2 SNEGSKA (reference sequence). The CDR3 is 13 amino acids. V lost 0 bases and J 4 bases, leaving 10 bases between the germline ends. The CDR3 region is CSAREQENYEQYF. For the CDR3, the DNA is TGCAGTGCTAGAGAACAGGAGAATTACGAGCAGTACTTC.

This chain links TRBV6-2 or TRBV6-3 with TRBJ1-3; tentative D call: TRBD1 (6 bases). This CDR3 has 15 amino acids. Trimming left V 10 bases short and J 3 bases short, with 19 bases between. The germline gives CDR1 MNHEY, CDR2 SVGEGT. The CDR3 spells CATSDRPSVGNTIYF. CDR3 DNA sequence: TGTGCCACCTCGGACAGACCATCCGTTGGAAACACCATATATTTT.

The V gene is TRBV28, the J gene TRBJ2-1, with D perhaps assigned TRBD1 or TRBD2 (5 bases each). Germline CDR1 reads MDHEN; CDR2 reads SYDVKM. CDR3 size: 13 residues. V lost 10 bases and J lost 1, with 11 bases in between. The CDR3 DNA reads as TGTGCCACCCTGGGGGATTCCTACAATGAGCAGTTCTTC. It specifies CATLGDSYNEQFF.

The chain uses TRBV3-1 and TRBJ1-1; a weak D match, TRBD1 (5 bases). This CDR3 has 13 amino acids. Trimming took off 5 bases at V and 8 bases at J, with 15 bases between the two ends. Per the germline V gene, CDR1 is LGHDT and CDR2 is YNNKEL (reference sequence). DNA of the CDR3: TGTGCCAGCAGCACCACAGGTCTTACCGAAGCTTTCTTT. This codes for CASSTTGLTEAFF.